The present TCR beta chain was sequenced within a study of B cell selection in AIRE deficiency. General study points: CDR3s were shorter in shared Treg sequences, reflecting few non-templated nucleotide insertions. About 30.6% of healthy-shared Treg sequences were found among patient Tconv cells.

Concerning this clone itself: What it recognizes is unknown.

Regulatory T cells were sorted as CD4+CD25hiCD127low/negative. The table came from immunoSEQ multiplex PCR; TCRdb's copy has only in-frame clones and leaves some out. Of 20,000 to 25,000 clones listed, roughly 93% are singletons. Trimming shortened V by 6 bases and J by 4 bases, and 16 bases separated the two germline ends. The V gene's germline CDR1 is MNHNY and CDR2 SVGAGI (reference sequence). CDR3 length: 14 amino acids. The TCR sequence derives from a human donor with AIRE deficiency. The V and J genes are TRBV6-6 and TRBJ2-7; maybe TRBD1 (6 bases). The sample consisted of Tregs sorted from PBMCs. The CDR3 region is CASSTRDKSYEQYF. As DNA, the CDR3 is TGTGCCAGCAGCACCCGGGACAAGAGTTACGAGCAGTACTTC.